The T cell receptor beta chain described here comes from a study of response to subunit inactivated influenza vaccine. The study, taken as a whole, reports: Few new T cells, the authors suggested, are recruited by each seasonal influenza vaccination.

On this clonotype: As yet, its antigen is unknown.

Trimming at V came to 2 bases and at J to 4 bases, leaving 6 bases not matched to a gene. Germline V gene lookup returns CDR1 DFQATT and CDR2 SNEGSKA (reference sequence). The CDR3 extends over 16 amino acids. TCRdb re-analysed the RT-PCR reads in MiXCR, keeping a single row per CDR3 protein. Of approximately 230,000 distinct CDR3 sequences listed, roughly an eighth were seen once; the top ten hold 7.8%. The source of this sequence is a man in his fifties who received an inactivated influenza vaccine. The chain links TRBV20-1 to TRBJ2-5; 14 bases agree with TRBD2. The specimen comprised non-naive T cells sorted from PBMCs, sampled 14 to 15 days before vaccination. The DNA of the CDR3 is TGCAGTGCTAGACCACCGGGACTAGCGGGAGTAGAGACCCAGTACTTC. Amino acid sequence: CSARPPGLAGVETQYF.